This T cell receptor (beta chain) stems from a study of cytomegalovirus exposure and HLA in healthy donors. Study conclusions and caveats: Later examination showed HLA-associated TCR beta chains had greater clonal expansion than equally common others. Reportedly, cytomegalovirus status was diagnosed with high sensitivity and specificity. The study recorded around 160 TCR beta chains that were cytomegalovirus-associated.

About this clone: Its antigen is not identified.

Trimming removed 0 bases from V and 1 base from J; junction bases left unmatched: 4. Germline CDR1 WSHSY, CDR2 SAAADI. CDR3 length: 16 residues. 60 Vbeta and 13 Jbeta primers were used in PCR. The protocol was immunoSEQ multiplex PCR, while the TCRdb copy is restricted to in-frame clones and leaves out a portion. Of some 150,000 clones listed, 87% are singletons. The sequence derives from a woman under 40 in good health and CMV-seronegative. Sequences were obtained from PBMCs. The V call is TRBV10-2, the J call TRBJ2-7; 9 positions match TRBD1. The CDR3 nucleotides are TGCGCCAGCAGTGAGTCTAGGGACAGGGTATCCTACGAGCAGTACTTC. Amino acid sequence: CASSESRDRVSYEQYF.